This is a list of T cell receptor beta chains from one sample in a study of T cell repertoires in cytomegalovirus infection. TCRdb re-called the reads with MiXCR, one entry per CDR3 protein. Of 750,000 to 900,000 distinct CDR3 sequences in the sample, approximately 32% were seen once. The antigens these receptors bind are not known. Source: cultured CD8+ T cells from PBMCs, taken from culture after CMV antigen stimulation. The origin of the receptors is a human donor in good health (CMV status not recorded). Some clones in this sample may be carry-over from other donors' samples. Both conserved end residues are part of each CDR3. The D gene is left open where the match is weak. The size field is filled for only some rows; it gives once, few, many or a size class.

- | TRBJ2-5 | TRBD2 | TRBV20-1 | CSARGVAGEETQYF | TGCAGTGCTAGAGGGGTAGCGGGAGAGGAGACCCAGTACTTC
- | TRBJ1-1 | TRBD1 | TRBV7-9 | CASRAEGQLNTEAFF | TGTGCCAGCAGAGCTGAGGGACAGTTGAACACTGAAGCTTTCTTT
- | TRBJ2-2 | - | TRBV5-1 | CASSYNGELFF | TGCGCCAGCAGCTACAACGGGGAGCTGTTTTTT
few | TRBJ1-1 | - | TRBV19 | CASTLGRRAAFF | TGTGCCAGTACCCTCGGACGGAGAGCGGCTTTCTTT
- | TRBJ2-7 | TRBD2 | TRBV19 | CASSPSGGFSYEQYF | TGTGCCAGTAGTCCTAGCGGGGGCTTCTCCTACGAGCAGTACTTC
many | TRBJ2-1 | - | TRBV7-8 | CASSFGGNAYNEQFF | TGTGCCAGCAGCTTTGGAGGGAATGCCTACAATGAGCAGTTCTTC
- | TRBJ2-2 | - | TRBV19 | CASTYGQGYTGELFF | TGTGCCAGTACCTACGGGCAGGGTTACACCGGGGAGCTGTTTTTT
- | TRBJ1-2 | - | TRBV12-5 | CASGLPREYGYTF | TGTGCTAGTGGTTTGCCCCGGGAGTATGGCTACACCTTC
few | TRBJ1-1 | TRBD1 | TRBV19 | CASKVGQGREWNTEAFF | TGTGCCAGTAAAGTTGGACAGGGGAGGGAGTGGAACACTGAAGCTTTCTTT
- | TRBJ1-1 | - | TRBV5-4 | CASSLQGNAEAFF | TGTGCCAGCAGCTTGCAGGGGAACGCTGAAGCTTTCTTT
few | TRBJ1-1 | - | TRBV5-4 | CASSLAKGLSTEAFF | TGTGCCAGCAGCTTGGCGAAGGGCCTCAGCACTGAAGCTTTCTTT
- | TRBJ1-1 | TRBD1 | TRBV14 | CASSPQGKLEAFF | TGTGCCAGCAGCCCACAGGGGAAGCTTGAAGCTTTCTTT
once | TRBJ2-7 | TRBD2 | TRBV6-2/TRBV6-3 | CASVAGGPLGQYF | TGTGCCAGCGTAGCGGGGGGACCCCTCGGGCAGTACTTC
few | TRBJ1-3 | TRBD1 | TRBV6-6 | CASSYGRTGSGNTIYF | TGTGCCAGCAGTTACGGACGGACAGGGTCTGGAAACACCATATATTTT
- | TRBJ2-2 | TRBD1 | TRBV20-1 | CSALRTGKGGELFF | TGCAGTGCTCTTAGGACAGGGAAAGGCGGGGAGCTGTTTTTT
- | TRBJ1-1 | - | TRBV24-1 | CATTTGSSGEAFF | TGTGCCACCACCACAGGTTCTTCGGGTGAAGCTTTCTTT
few | TRBJ2-1 | TRBD2 | TRBV5-1 | CASSILAGGPYNEQFF | TGCGCCAGCAGCATACTAGCGGGGGGGCCCTACAATGAGCAGTTCTTC
few | TRBJ2-3 | - | TRBV6-2/TRBV6-3 | CASSSNNIQGADTQYF | TGTGCCAGCAGTTCGAATAACATACAAGGGGCAGATACGCAGTATTTT
- | TRBJ2-1 | TRBD1 | TRBV6-6 | CASSQGQERLGYNEQFF | TGTGCCAGCAGTCAAGGACAGGAGAGATTGGGGTACAATGAGCAGTTCTTC
- | TRBJ1-4 | - | TRBV19 | CASSILSLTNEKLFF | TGTGCCAGTAGTATCCTGTCCCTAACTAATGAAAAACTGTTTTTT
- | TRBJ1-1 | - | TRBV29-1 | CSVGLNTEAFF | TGCAGCGTTGGATTGAACACTGAAGCTTTCTTT
- | TRBJ1-1 | - | TRBV27 | CASRGAALAQAFF | TGTGCCAGCAGGGGAGCAGCACTTGCTCAGGCTTTCTTT
few | TRBJ2-1 | TRBD2 | TRBV7-8 | CASSSLAGGPSSYNEQFF | TGTGCCAGCAGCTCCTTGGCGGGGGGCCCGAGCTCCTACAATGAGCAGTTCTTC
many | TRBJ2-1 | - | TRBV7-8 | CASSPGRYNEQFF | TGTGCCAGCAGCCCCGGACGCTACAATGAGCAGTTCTTC
- | TRBJ2-2 | TRBD1 | TRBV7-6 | CASSSTGADTGELFF | TGTGCCAGCAGCTCGACAGGGGCGGACACCGGGGAGCTGTTTTTT
- | TRBJ1-6 | TRBD1 | TRBV27 | CASGQDPTSPLHF | TGTGCCAGCGGACAGGATCCGACTTCACCCCTCCACTTT
many | TRBJ1-5 | - | TRBV7-8 | CASSLVGSRISNQPQHF | TGTGCCAGCAGCTTAGTTGGGAGTCGGATTAGCAATCAGCCCCAGCATTTT
many | TRBJ2-1 | - | TRBV7-6 | CASSPPEGGGVNEQFF | TGTGCCAGCAGCCCTCCGGAGGGGGGGGGAGTAAATGAGCAGTTCTTC
once | TRBJ1-2 | - | TRBV25-1 | CASSEGWGRWDYTF | TGTGCCAGCAGTGAAGGGTGGGGACGATGGGACTACACCTTC
few | TRBJ1-2 | - | TRBV14 | CASSQAYYYGYTF | TGTGCCAGCAGCCAGGCGTACTACTATGGCTACACCTTC
- | TRBJ1-1 | - | TRBV7-9 | CASSLTETGTEAFF | TGTGCCAGCAGCCTTACAGAAACGGGGACTGAAGCTTTCTTT
few | TRBJ2-7 | TRBD2 | TRBV5-4 | CASSPGLAGPSYEQYF | TGTGCCAGCAGCCCCGGACTAGCGGGGCCGTCCTACGAGCAGTACTTC
many | TRBJ2-1 | - | TRBV7-6 | CASSPEGGGNEQFF | TGTGCCAGCAGCCCGGAGGGAGGGGGCAATGAGCAGTTCTTC
many | TRBJ1-1 | - | TRBV7-9 | CASSFEAFF | TGTGCCAGCAGTTTTGAAGCTTTCTTT
- | TRBJ1-4 | TRBD1 | TRBV27 | CASSSAGGLEKLFF | TGTGCCAGCAGTTCGGCAGGGGGCCTCGAAAAACTGTTTTTT
few | TRBJ1-5 | - | TRBV15 | CATSRDYSNQPQHF | TGTGCCACCAGCAGAGACTATAGCAATCAGCCCCAGCATTTT
few | TRBJ2-1 | - | TRBV4-1 | CASSQVGTGNEQFF | TGCGCCAGCAGCCAAGTTGGGACTGGAAATGAGCAGTTCTTC
- | TRBJ1-2 | - | TRBV5-6 | CASSRRDTGNYGYTF | TGTGCCAGCAGCCGACGGGACACCGGTAACTATGGCTACACCTTC
- | TRBJ1-6 | - | TRBV2 | CASRGGLINSPLHF | TGTGCCAGCAGGGGGGGACTTATTAATTCACCCCTCCACTTT
- | TRBJ2-1 | TRBD2 | TRBV27 | CASSLSGVFNEQFF | TGTGCCAGCAGTTTAAGCGGGGTCTTCAATGAGCAGTTCTTC
few | TRBJ2-7 | - | TRBV11-2 | CASSLDVFGGTGTYEQYF | TGTGCCAGCAGCTTAGACGTGTTTGGGGGAACGGGTACCTACGAGCAGTACTTC
- | TRBJ2-5 | - | TRBV3-1 | CASSQATVQETQYF | TGTGCCAGCAGCCAAGCAACGGTTCAAGAGACCCAGTACTTC
few | TRBJ1-4 | - | TRBV4-1 | CASSQDLTEEKLFF | TGCGCCAGCAGCCAAGATCTGACAGAGGAAAAACTGTTTTTT
- | TRBJ1-2 | TRBD1 | TRBV15 | CATWARGQGAYGYTF | TGTGCCACCTGGGCGAGGGGACAGGGGGCCTATGGCTACACCTTC
- | TRBJ2-1 | TRBD1 | TRBV27 | CASSAGQGKNEQFF | TGTGCCAGCAGTGCGGGACAGGGTAAGAATGAGCAGTTCTTC
- | TRBJ2-1 | - | TRBV27 | CASSSRGNNEQFF | TGTGCCAGCAGTAGCCGGGGTAACAATGAGCAGTTCTTC
- | TRBJ2-5 | - | TRBV12-3/TRBV12-4 | CASRLGLLQETQYF | TGTGCCAGCAGACTAGGGTTACTACAAGAGACCCAGTACTTC
- | TRBJ2-4 | - | TRBV2 | CASSGYQGIQYF | TGTGCCAGCAGTGGTTATCAGGGCATTCAGTACTTC
- | TRBJ1-2 | - | TRBV3-1 | CASSQDLWDRNYGYTF | TGTGCCAGCAGCCAAGATTTATGGGACCGGAACTATGGCTACACCTTC
- | TRBJ2-2 | - | TRBV2 | CASTPTSGQSNTGELFF | TGTGCCAGCACTCCCACATCCGGGCAGTCGAACACCGGGGAGCTGTTTTTT
- | TRBJ1-1 | TRBD1 | TRBV20-1 | CSARGEDRAYLQAFF | TGCAGTGCTAGAGGGGAGGACAGGGCCTACCTCCAAGCTTTCTTT
once | TRBJ2-5 | - | TRBV9 | CASSHMTNQETQYF | TGTGCCAGCAGTCATATGACAAACCAAGAGACCCAGTACTTC
few | TRBJ1-1 | - | TRBV7-9 | CASSFRPTLVGEAFF | TGTGCCAGCAGCTTTCGACCGACCTTAGTTGGGGAAGCTTTCTTT
many | TRBJ1-2 | - | TRBV4-1 | CASSQEGSVGNYGYTF | TGCGCCAGCAGCCAAGAAGGGTCGGTGGGTAACTATGGCTACACCTTC
- | TRBJ2-1 | TRBD2 | TRBV12-3/TRBV12-4 | CASSEPGLAAGDEQFF | TGTGCCAGCAGCGAGCCGGGACTAGCGGCAGGGGATGAGCAGTTCTTC
few | TRBJ2-3 | - | TRBV6-2/TRBV6-3 | CASSYMIDTQYF | TGTGCCAGCAGTTACATGATAGATACGCAGTATTTT
- | TRBJ2-1 | - | TRBV7-2 | CASSLRVAVYNEQFF | TGTGCCAGCAGCTTACGGGTAGCGGTCTACAATGAGCAGTTCTTC